Shown below are 8 T cell receptor beta chains from a single sample sequenced in a study of blood T cell repertoires in COVID-19 (dated by TCRdb to 2018 to 2020). Libraries were made using the immunoSEQ multiplex PCR assay. TCRdb's version of the immuneACCESS table is confined to in-frame rearrangements and falls short of the full clone set. An unresolved V gene accounts for under half of the shortfall where checked; the remainder is of unknown origin. In all, the sample holds approximately 180,000 clones, and about 79% of those were seen once. The top ten clonotypes cover less than 30% of the sample. The sequencing sample was made of peripheral blood. The source of these receptors is a woman between 65 and 79 years old with acute or convalescent COVID-19.

This sequence joins TRBV6-5 and TRBJ1-1; TRBD1 aligns across 10 bases. Germline values: CDR1 MNHEY, CDR2 SVGAGI. The CDR3 covers 13 residues. After removal of 5 bases from V and 4 bases from J, the junction contained 1 base not matched to a gene. CDR3 coding DNA: TGTGCCAGCAGTCGGACAGGGGGCACTGAAGCTTTCTTT. Translated, it gives CASSRTGGTEAFF.

The chain uses TRBV7-2 and TRBJ1-5; D is perhaps TRBD1 (5 bases). CDR1 and CDR2 from the germline V gene are SGHTA and FQGNSA. The CDR3 is made up of 15 amino acids. Trimming shortened V by 5 bases and J by 0 bases, and 11 bases separated the two germline ends. This CDR3 reads CASSPTGYSNQPQHF. The CDR3 DNA reads TGTGCCAGCAGCCCAACAGGTTATAGCAATCAGCCCCAGCATTTT. Looking up the rest from reference TRBV7-2 and TRBJ1-5 gives the full variable domain: GAGVSQSPSNKVTEKGKDVELRCDPISGHTALYWYRQSLGQGLEFLIYFQGNSAPDKSGLPSDRFSAERTGGSVSTLTIQRTQQEDSAVYLCASSPTGYSNQPQHFGDGTRLSIL.

The chain carries TRBV12-3 or TRBV12-4 and TRBJ2-5; TRBD1 is a possible D gene (6 bases). The V and J ends lost 3 bases and 3 bases respectively, with 8 bases between them. This CDR3 contains 13 residues. The chain's CDR3 is CASSFGDKETQYF. As DNA, the CDR3 is TGTGCCAGCAGTTTCGGGGACAAAGAGACCCAGTACTTC.

V and J are TRBV15 and TRBJ1-5, with 8 bases that match TRBD1. The V gene's germline CDR1 is LNHNV and CDR2 YYDKDF (reference sequence). This CDR3 has 13 amino acids. The V and J ends lost 8 bases and 5 bases, in that order; junction bases with no gene match: 5. This CDR3 reads CATEGQGDQPQHF. The CDR3, as DNA: TGTGCCACCGAAGGACAGGGTGATCAGCCCCAGCATTTT.

This clone was counted only a few times. The V call is TRBV27, the J call TRBJ1-1, with TRBD1 as a possible D gene (5 bases). Germline V lookup: CDR1 MNHEY, CDR2 SMNVEV (reference sequence). V lost 5 bases to trimming and J lost 1 base, with 11 bases between them. The CDR3 loop spans 14 amino acids. This CDR3 is CASSAITGNTEAFF. CDR3 sequence (DNA): TGTGCCAGCAGTGCCATAACAGGGAACACTGAAGCTTTCTTT.

The chain combines TRBV7-3 with TRBJ1-1, with TRBD1 as a possible D gene (5 bases). The CDR3 spans 14 residues. The V and J ends lost 3 bases and 4 bases respectively, with 12 bases between them. CDR1 and CDR2 (germline): SGHTA, FQGTGA. In DNA, the CDR3 is TGTGCCAGCAGCTTTCGGGGCGGGAGCACTGAAGCTTTCTTT. Protein: CASSFRGGSTEAFF.

This clone was seen only once. The chain is built from TRBV7-9 and TRBJ2-7; the D gene is possibly TRBD2 (5 bases). V was shortened by 4 bases and J by 7 bases, with 20 bases between the two germline ends. The CDR3 totals 15 residues. Germline assignment: CDR1 SEHNR and CDR2 FQNEAQ (reference sequence). CDR3 sequence reads: CASSSGEMGSREQYF. CDR3 DNA sequence: TGTGCCAGCAGCTCCGGGGAGATGGGGTCACGGGAGCAGTACTTC. The whole variable domain, remainder taken from reference TRBV7-9 and TRBJ2-7, is DTGVSQNPRHKITKRGQNVTFRCDPISEHNRLYWYRQTLGQGPEFLTYFQNEAQLEKSRLLSDRFSAERPKGSFSTLEIQRTEQGDSAMYLCASSSGEMGSREQYFGPGTRLTVT.

This clone was observed once. V and J are TRBV9 and TRBJ2-5; no clear D gene. The ends were cut back, 0 bases at V and 1 base at J, with 10 bases in the middle. Germline CDR1 is SGDLS and CDR2 is YYNGEE. The CDR3 runs 15 residues. The CDR3 protein is CASSVGLSLQETQYF. In nucleotides, the CDR3 is TGTGCCAGCAGCGTAGGGTTAAGCCTCCAAGAGACCCAGTACTTC.